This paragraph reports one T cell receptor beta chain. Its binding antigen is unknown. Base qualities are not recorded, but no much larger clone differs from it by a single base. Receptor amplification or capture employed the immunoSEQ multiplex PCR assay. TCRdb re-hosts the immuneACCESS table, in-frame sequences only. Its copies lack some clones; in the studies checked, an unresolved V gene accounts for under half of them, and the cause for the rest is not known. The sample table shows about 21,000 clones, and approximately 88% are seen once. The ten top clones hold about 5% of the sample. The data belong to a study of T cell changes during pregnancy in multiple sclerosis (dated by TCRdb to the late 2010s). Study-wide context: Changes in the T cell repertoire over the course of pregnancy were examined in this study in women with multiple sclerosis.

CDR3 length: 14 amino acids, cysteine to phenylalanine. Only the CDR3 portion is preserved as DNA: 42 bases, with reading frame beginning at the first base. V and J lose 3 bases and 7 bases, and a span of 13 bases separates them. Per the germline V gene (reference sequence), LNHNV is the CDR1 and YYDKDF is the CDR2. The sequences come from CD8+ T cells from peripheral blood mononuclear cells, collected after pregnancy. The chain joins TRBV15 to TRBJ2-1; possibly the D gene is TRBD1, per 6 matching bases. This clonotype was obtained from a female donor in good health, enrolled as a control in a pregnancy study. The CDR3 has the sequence CATSSPGGFNEQFF. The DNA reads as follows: TGTGCCACCAGCAGCCCTGGGGGCTTTAATGAGCAGTTCTTC.